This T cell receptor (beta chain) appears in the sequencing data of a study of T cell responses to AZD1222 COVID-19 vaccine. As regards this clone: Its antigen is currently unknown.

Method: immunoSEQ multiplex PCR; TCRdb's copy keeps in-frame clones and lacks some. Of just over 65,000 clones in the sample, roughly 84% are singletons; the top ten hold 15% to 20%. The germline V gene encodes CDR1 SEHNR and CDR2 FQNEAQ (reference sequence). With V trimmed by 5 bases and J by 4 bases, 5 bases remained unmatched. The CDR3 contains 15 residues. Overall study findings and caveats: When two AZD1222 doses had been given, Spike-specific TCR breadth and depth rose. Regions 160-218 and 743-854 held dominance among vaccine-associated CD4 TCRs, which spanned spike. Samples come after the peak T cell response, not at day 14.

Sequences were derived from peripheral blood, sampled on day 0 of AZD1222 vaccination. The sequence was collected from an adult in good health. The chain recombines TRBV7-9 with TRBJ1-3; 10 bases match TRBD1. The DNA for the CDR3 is TGTGCCAGCAGCAGAGGGACAGGGGCCGGAAACACCATATATTTT. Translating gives CASSRGTGAGNTIYF.